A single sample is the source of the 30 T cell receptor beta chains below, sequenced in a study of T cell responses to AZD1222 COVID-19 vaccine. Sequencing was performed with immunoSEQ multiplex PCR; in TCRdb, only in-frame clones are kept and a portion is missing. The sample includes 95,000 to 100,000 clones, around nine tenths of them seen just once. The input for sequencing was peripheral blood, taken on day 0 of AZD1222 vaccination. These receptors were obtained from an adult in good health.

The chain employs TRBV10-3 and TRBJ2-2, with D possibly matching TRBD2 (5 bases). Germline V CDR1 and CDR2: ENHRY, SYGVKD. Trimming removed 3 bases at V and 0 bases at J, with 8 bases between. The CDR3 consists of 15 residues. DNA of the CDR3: TGTGCCATCAGTGAAAACGGGGCGAACACCGGGGAGCTGTTTTTT. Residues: CAISENGANTGELFF.

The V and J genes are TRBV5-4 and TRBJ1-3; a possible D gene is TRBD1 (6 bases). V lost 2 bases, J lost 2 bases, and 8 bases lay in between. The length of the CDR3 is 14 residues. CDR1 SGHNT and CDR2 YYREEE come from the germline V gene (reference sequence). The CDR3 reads CASSFRGAGNTIYF. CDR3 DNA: TGTGCCAGCAGCTTCAGGGGTGCTGGAAACACCATATATTTT.

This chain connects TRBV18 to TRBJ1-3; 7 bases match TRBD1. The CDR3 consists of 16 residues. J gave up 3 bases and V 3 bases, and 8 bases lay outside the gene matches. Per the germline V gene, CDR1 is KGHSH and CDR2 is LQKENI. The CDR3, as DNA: TGTGCCAGCTCACCCCGACAGGGAATAGGTGGAAACACCATATATTTT. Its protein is CASSPRQGIGGNTIYF. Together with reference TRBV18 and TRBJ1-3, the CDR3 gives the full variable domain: NAGVMQNPRHLVRRRGQEARLRCSPMKGHSHVYWYRQLPEEGLKFMVYLQKENIIDESGMPKERFSAEFPKEGPSILRIQQVVRGDSAAYFCASSPRQGIGGNTIYFGEGSWLTVV.

CDR3 loop: CASSQREANTEAFF. The CDR3 DNA follows: TGTGCCAGCTCACAGAGGGAGGCGAACACTGAAGCTTTCTTT. This chain uses TRBV18 with TRBJ1-1; D not certain. The CDR3 has 14 amino acids. From germline, CDR1 is KGHSH and CDR2 LQKENI. V was shortened by 4 bases and J by 1 base, with 10 bases between the two germline ends.

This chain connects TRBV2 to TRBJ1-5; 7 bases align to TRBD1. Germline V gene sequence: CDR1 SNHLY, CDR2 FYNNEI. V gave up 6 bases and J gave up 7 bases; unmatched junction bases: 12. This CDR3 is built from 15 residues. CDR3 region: CASSSETGTAQPQHF. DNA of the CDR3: TGTGCCAGCAGCTCCGAGACAGGGACGGCACAGCCCCAGCATTTT.

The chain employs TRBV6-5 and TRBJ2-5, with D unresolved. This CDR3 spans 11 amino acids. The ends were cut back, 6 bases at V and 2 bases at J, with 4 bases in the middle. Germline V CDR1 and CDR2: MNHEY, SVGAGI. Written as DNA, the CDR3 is TGTGCCAGCAGGCATCAAGAGACCCAGTACTTC. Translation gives CASRHQETQYF.

CDR3 nucleotide sequence: TGTGCCAGCAGCCTCGGGACTAGCGGGACCGGGGAGCTGTTTTTT. Its translation: CASSLGTSGTGELFF. The chain employs TRBV13 and TRBJ2-2, with 12 bases aligning to TRBD2. This CDR3 contains 15 residues. CDR1 is PRHDT, CDR2 FYEKMQ, per germline (reference sequence). Germline trimming cut 5 bases from V and 5 bases from J; bases unmatched to any gene: 3.

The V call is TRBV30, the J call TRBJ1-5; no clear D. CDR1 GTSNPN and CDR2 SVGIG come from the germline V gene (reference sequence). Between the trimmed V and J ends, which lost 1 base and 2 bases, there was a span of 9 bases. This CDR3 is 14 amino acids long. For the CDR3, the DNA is TGTGCCTGGAGTGGATCGCACCGCAATCAGCCCCAGCATTTT. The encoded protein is CAWSGSHRNQPQHF.

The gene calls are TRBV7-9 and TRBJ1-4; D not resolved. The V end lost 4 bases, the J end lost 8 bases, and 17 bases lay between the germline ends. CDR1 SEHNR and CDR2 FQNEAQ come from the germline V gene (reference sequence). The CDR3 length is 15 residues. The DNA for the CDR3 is TGTGCCAGCAGCTCCCTTAGTGGCCTTACAGAAAAACTGTTTTTT. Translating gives CASSSLSGLTEKLFF.

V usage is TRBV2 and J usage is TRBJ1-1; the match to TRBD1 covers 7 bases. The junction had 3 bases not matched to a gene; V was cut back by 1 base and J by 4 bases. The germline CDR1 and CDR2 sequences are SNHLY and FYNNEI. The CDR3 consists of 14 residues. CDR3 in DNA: TGTGCCAGCAGTGAAGAGGGGGCCGGCACTGAAGCTTTCTTT. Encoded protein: CASSEEGAGTEAFF.

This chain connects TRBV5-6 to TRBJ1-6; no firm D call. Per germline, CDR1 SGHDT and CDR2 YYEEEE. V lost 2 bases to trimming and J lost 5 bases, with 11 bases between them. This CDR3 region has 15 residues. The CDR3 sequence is CASSFASSDNSPLHF. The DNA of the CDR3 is TGTGCCAGCAGCTTCGCCTCATCCGATAATTCACCCCTCCACTTT.

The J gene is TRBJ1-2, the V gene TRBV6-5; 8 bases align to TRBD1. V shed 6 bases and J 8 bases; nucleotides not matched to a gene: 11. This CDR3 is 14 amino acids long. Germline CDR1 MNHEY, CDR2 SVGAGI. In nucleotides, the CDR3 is TGTGCCAGCAGGTTTTCTCAGGGGGCATGGGGCTACACCTTC. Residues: CASRFSQGAWGYTF.

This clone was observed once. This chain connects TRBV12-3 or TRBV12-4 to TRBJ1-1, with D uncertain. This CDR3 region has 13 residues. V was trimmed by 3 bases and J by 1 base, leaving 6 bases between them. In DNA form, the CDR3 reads TGTGCCAGCAGTTTCGTCCAGAACACTGAAGCTTTCTTT. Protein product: CASSFVQNTEAFF.

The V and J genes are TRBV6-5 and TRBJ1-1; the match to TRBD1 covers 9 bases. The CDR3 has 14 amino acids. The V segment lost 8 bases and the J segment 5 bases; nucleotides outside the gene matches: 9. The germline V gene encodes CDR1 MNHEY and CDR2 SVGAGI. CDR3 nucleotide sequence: TGTGCCAGCTCCCAGACAGGGGGAGGGACTGAAGCTTTCTTT. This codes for CASSQTGGGTEAFF.

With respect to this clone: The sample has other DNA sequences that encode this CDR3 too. The DNA for the CDR3 is TGTGCCAGCTCACCACCGTCAGAAAAACTGTTTTTT. Translating gives CASSPPSEKLFF. The chain combines TRBV18 with TRBJ1-4; D is undetermined. Germline CDR1 KGHSH, CDR2 LQKENI. This CDR3 has 12 amino acids. V was shortened by 0 bases and J by 8 bases, with 4 bases between the two germline ends.

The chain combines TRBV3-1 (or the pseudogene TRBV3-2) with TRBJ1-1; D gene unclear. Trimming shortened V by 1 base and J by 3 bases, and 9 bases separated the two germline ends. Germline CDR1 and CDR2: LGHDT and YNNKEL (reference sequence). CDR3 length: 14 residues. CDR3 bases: TGTGCCAGCAGCCAAGGGACTGGGCACACTGAAGCTTTCTTT. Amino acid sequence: CASSQGTGHTEAFF.

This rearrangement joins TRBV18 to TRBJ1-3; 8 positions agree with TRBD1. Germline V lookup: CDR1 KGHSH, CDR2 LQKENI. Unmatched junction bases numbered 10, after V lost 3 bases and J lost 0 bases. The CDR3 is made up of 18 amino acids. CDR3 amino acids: CASSPLRSTGDSGNTIYF. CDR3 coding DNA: TGTGCCAGCTCACCGCTTAGGTCGACAGGGGACTCTGGAAACACCATATATTTT. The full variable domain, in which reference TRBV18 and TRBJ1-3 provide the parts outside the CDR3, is NAGVMQNPRHLVRRRGQEARLRCSPMKGHSHVYWYRQLPEEGLKFMVYLQKENIIDESGMPKERFSAEFPKEGPSILRIQQVVRGDSAAYFCASSPLRSTGDSGNTIYFGEGSWLTVV.

The CDR3 here is CASSRLAEVGTQYF. CDR3 nucleotide sequence: TGTGCCAGTAGTAGATTAGCAGAGGTTGGTACGCAGTATTTT. The rearrangement links TRBV19 to TRBJ2-3; no firm D call. The germline V and J ends were trimmed by 4 bases and 8 bases, with 16 bases remaining between them. Looked up from germline, CDR1 is LNHDA and CDR2 is SQIVND (reference sequence). This CDR3 is 14 amino acids long.

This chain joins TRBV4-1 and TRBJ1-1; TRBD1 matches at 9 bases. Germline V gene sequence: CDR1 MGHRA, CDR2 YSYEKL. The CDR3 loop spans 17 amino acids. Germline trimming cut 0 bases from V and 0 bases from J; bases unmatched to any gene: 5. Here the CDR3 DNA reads TGCGCCAGCAGCCAAGAAGGGGGACAGGGTTTGAACACTGAAGCTTTCTTT. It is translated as CASSQEGGQGLNTEAFF.

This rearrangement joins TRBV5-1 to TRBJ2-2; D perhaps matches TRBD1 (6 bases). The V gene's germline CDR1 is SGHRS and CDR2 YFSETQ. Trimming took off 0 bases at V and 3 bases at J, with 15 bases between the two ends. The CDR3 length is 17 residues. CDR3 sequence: CASSLVGRQAHTGELFF. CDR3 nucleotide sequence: TGCGCCAGCAGCTTGGTAGGTAGACAGGCCCACACCGGGGAGCTGTTTTTT.

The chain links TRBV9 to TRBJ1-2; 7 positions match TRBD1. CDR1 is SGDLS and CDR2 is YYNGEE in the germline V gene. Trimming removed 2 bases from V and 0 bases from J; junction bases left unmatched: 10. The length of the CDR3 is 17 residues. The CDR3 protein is CASSVETTGAPNYGYTF. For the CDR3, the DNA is TGTGCCAGCAGCGTCGAAACAACAGGGGCCCCTAACTATGGCTACACCTTC.

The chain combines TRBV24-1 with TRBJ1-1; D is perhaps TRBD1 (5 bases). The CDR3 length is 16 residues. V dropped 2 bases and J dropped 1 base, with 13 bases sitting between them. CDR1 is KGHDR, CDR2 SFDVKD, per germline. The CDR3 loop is CATSDSRGVGNTEAFF. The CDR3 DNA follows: TGTGCCACCAGTGATTCAAGGGGAGTGGGGAACACTGAAGCTTTCTTT.

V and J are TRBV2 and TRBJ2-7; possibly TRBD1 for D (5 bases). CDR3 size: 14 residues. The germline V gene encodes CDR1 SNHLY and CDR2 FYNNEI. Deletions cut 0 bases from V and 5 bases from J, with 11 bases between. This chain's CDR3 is CASSEAPGPNEQYF. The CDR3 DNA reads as TGTGCCAGCAGTGAAGCCCCAGGGCCGAACGAGCAGTACTTC.

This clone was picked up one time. CDR3 DNA: TGTGCCACCAGTGATTTGTCTTCCGAAATTGAGACCCAGTACTTC. This sequence encodes CATSDLSSEIETQYF. The rearrangement uses TRBV24-1 and TRBJ2-5; D gene ambiguous. CDR3 length equals 15 residues. The V and J ends lost 0 bases and 5 bases respectively, with 12 bases between them. Germline V gene sequence: CDR1 KGHDR, CDR2 SFDVKD.

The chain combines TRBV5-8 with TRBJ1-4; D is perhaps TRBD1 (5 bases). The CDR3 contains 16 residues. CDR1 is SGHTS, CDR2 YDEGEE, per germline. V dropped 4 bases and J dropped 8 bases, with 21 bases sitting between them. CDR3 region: CASSPGRKPGDEKLFF. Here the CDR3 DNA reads TGTGCCAGCAGCCCCGGACGGAAACCCGGGGACGAAAAACTGTTTTTT.

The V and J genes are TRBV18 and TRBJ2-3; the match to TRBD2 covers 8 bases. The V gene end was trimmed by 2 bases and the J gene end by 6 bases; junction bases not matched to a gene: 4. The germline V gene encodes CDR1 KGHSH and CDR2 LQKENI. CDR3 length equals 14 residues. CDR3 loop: CASSPTGGDDTQYF. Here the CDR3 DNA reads TGTGCCAGCTCACCAACGGGGGGGGACGATACGCAGTATTTT.

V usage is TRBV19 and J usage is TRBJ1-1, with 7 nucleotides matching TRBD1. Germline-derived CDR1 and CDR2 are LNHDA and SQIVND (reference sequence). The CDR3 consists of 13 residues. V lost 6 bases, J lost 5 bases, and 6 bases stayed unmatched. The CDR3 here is CASSDRVGTEAFF. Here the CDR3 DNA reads TGTGCCAGTAGCGACAGGGTTGGGACTGAAGCTTTCTTT.

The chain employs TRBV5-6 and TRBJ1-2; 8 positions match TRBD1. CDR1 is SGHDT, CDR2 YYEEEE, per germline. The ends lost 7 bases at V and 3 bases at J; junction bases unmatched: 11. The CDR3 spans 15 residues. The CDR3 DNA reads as TGTGCCAGCCGGCCAACGGACAGGGATTACTATGGCTACACCTTC. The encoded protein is CASRPTDRDYYGYTF.

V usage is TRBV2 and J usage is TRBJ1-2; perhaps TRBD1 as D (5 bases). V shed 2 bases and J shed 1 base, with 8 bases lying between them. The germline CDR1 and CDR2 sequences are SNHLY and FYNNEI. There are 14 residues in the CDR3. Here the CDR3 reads CASSESDNNYGYTF. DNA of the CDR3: TGTGCCAGCAGTGAATCGGACAATAACTATGGCTACACCTTC.

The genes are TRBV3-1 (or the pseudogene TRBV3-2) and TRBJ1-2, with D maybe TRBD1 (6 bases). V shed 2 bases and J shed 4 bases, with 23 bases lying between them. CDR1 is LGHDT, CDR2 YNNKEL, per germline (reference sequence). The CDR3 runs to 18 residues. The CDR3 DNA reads TGTGCCAGCAGCCAATCGTCGGGACAAATTTCCCTACTCTATGGCTACACCTTC. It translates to CASSQSSGQISLLYGYTF.